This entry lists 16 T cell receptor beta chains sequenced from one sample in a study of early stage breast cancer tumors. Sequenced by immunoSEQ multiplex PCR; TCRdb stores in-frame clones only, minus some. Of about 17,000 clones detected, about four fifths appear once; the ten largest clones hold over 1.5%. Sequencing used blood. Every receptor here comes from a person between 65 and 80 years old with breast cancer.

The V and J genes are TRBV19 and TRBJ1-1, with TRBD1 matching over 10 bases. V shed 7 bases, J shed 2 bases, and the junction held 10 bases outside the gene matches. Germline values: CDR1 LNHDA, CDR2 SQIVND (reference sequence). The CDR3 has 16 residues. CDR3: CASTPWTGGGNTEAFF. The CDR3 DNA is TGTGCCAGTACTCCTTGGACAGGGGGAGGTAACACTGAAGCTTTCTTT.

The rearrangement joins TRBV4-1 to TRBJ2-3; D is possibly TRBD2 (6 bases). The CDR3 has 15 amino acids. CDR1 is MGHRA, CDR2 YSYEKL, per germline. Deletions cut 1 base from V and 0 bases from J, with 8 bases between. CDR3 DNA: TGCGCCAGCAGCCAAGGGGGAGGAAGCACAGATACGCAGTATTTT. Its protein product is CASSQGGGSTDTQYF.

The CDR3 spells CASSPGLNYNEQFF. The DNA of the CDR3 is TGTGCCAGCTCACCCGGACTAAACTACAATGAGCAGTTCTTC. The V and J genes are TRBV18 and TRBJ2-1; possibly TRBD2 for D (6 bases). The CDR3 is 14 amino acids. V shed 3 bases and J shed 3 bases, with 9 bases lying between them. The germline V gene encodes CDR1 KGHSH and CDR2 LQKENI.

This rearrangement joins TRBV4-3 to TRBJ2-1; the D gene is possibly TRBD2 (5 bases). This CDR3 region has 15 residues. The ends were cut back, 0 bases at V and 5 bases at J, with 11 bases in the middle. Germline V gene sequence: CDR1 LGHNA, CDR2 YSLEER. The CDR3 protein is CASSQEGDYNNEQFF. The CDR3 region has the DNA TGCGCCAGCAGCCAAGAGGGAGACTATAACAATGAGCAGTTCTTC.

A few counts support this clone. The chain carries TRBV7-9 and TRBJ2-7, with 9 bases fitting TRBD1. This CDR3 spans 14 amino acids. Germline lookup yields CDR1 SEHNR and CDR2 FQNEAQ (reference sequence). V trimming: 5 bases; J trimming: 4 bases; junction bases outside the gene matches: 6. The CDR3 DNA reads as TGTGCCAGCAGCGGAACAGGGGGCATGTACGAGCAGTACTTC. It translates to CASSGTGGMYEQYF.

The CDR3 here is CASSLGGFYRSSTEAFF. The CDR3 coding sequence is TGTGCCAGCAGCCTTGGTGGATTTTACAGGTCTTCCACTGAAGCTTTCTTT. The chain joins TRBV28 to TRBJ1-1, with D maybe TRBD1 (5 bases). CDR3 length: 17 amino acids. Germline assignment: CDR1 MDHEN and CDR2 SYDVKM. V gave up 6 bases and J gave up 4 bases, with 24 bases separating them.

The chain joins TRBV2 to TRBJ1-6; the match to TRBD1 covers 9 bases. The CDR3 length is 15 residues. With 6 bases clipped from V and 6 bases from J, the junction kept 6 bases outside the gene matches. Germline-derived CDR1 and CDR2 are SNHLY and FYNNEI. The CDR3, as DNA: TGTGCCAGCAGCGCGGACAGGGGCTTTAATTCACCCCTCCACTTT. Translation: CASSADRGFNSPLHF.

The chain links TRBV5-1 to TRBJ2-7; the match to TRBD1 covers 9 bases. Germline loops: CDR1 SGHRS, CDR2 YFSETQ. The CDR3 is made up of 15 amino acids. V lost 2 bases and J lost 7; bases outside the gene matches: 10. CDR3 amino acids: CASSLTGGHPLEQYF. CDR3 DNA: TGCGCCAGCAGCTTAACAGGGGGCCACCCCCTGGAGCAGTACTTC.

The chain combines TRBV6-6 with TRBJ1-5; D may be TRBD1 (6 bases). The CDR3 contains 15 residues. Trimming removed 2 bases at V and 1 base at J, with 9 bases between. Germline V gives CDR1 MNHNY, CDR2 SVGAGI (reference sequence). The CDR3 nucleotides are TGTGCCAGCAGTTACCAGGGGCCGAGCAATCAGCCCCAGCATTTT. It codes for CASSYQGPSNQPQHF.

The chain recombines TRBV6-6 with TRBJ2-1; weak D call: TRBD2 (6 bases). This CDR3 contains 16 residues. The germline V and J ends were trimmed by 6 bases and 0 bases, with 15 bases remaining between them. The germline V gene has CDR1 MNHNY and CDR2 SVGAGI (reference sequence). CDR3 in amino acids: CASRSFGGSSYNEQFF. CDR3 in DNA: TGTGCCAGCAGATCCTTTGGGGGGAGCTCCTACAATGAGCAGTTCTTC.

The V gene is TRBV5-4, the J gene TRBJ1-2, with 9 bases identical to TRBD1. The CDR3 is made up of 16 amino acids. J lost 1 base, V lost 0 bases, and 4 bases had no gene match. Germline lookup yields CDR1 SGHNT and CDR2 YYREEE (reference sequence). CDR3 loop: CASSLGQGGGNYGYTF. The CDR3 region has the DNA TGTGCCAGCAGCTTGGGACAGGGGGGGGGTAACTATGGCTACACCTTC.

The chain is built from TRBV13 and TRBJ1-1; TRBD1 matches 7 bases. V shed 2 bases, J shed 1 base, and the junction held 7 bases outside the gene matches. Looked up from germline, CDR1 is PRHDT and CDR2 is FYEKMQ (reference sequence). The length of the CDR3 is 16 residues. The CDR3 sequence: CASSLWWTGANTEAFF. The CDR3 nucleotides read TGTGCCAGCAGCTTATGGTGGACAGGCGCGAACACTGAAGCTTTCTTT.

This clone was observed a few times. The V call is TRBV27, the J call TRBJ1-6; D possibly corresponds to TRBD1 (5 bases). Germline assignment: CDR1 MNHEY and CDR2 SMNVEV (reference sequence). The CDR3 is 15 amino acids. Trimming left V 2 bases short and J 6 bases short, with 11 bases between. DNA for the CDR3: TGTGCCAGCAGTTTACAAGCAGGGTCTAATTCACCCCTCCACTTT. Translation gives CASSLQAGSNSPLHF.

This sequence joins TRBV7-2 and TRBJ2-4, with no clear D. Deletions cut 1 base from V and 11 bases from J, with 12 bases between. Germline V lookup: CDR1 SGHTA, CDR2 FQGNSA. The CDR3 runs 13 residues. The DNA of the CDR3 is TGTGCCAGCAGCTTAGGGGTCCAGGTTCTTCAGTACTTC. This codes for CASSLGVQVLQYF.

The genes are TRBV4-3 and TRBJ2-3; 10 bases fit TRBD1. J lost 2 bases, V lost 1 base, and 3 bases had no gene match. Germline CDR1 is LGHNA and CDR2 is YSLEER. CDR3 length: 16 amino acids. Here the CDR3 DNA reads TGCGCCAGCAGCCAAGGACAGGGGGCCTTCACAGATACGCAGTATTTT. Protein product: CASSQGQGAFTDTQYF.

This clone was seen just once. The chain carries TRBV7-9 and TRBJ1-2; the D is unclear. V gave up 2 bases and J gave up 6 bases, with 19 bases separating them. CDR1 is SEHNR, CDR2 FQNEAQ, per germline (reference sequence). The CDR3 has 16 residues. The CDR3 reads CASSLNGADLANGYTF. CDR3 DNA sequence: TGTGCCAGCAGCTTAAATGGAGCAGATCTCGCTAATGGCTACACCTTC.